This T cell receptor (beta chain) comes out of a study of human T cells and chemical hapten exposure (TCRdb year 2021). For the study in its entirety: Libraries were pooled for sequencing, and variation in per-sample TCR yields was attributed mainly to small differences in library volumes within the pool. This study followed changes in the peripheral blood TCR repertoire in vivo during primary and secondary sensitization of alopecia patients to the hapten diphenylcyclopropenone (DPC).

A word on this clonotype: It lacks a known antigen. Base qualities are not at hand, and no much larger clone is one base apart.

During library preparation, unique molecular identifiers were attached to individual cDNA molecules so that TCRs could be counted in a quantitative, reproducible way. Each blood RNA sample was used to sequence both TCR alpha and TCR beta chains. The authors' analysis ran thus. Samples had a median of about 96,000 TCRs, with a range from roughly 23,224 to 700,000. V, J and CDR3 annotation of the TCR reads was performed with the Decombinator software suite. For the PS versus PT1 abundance plots, all samples were subsampled to the same number of TCRs (28,000). Expanded TCRs were defined as absent before sensitization and observed at least eight times at the 2-week time point. TCRdb reran the public reads through fastp at Q25 and MiXCR, keeping productive beta chains. Records with the same CDR3 protein are collapsed into one entry carrying the most frequent genes and DNA. TCRdb's processing, not the authors' own work, is the source of the V and J calls. The sample table shows roughly 120,000 distinct CDR3 sequences, and over 7% are seen once. The ten biggest clones cover 1.1% to 1.5% of the sample.

What the work shows at the level of the full study, not this receptor alone: The number of TCRs above 1 in 1000 frequency did not change with DPC sensitization; there was no evidence of global repertoire structure alterations. Repeated subsampling changed both the strength of the expansion versus patch-test correlation and the threshold at which that correlation became significant.

Total RNA was extracted from unfractionated whole blood collected in Tempus Blood RNA tubes. Four or five healthy volunteers acted as controls for TCR sequencing and had blood drawn at day 0, 2 weeks and 6 weeks. Material for sequencing was whole blood. The receptor's source is a human donor in good health. Some clones in this sample may be carry-over from other donors' samples. Donor details come from another sample of the same person, matched by shared clones.

The CDR3 region reads CASGSTGQTPPGFGYTF. The nucleotide sequence reads as follows: TGTGCTAGTGGTTCAACCGGGCAGACTCCACCGGGCTTTGGCTACACCTTC. The chain was built from TRBV12-5 and TRBJ1-2, with the D gene call left open. The CDR3 contains 17 residues, cysteine and phenylalanine counted. Only the CDR3 portion is preserved as DNA: 51 bases, with reading frame beginning at the first base. V is shortened by 4 bases, J by 7 bases, and the region joining them spans 25 bases. Sequences LGHNT (CDR1) and FRNRAP (CDR2) are obtained from the germline V gene. The CDR3, completed at both ends by the reference TRBV12-5 and TRBJ1-2 genes, gives the full variable domain DARVTQTPRHKVTEMGQEVTMRCQPILGHNTVFWYRQTMMQGLELLAYFRNRAPLDDSGMPKDRFSAEMPDATLATLKIQPSEPRDSAVYFCASGSTGQTPPGFGYTFGSGTRLTVV.